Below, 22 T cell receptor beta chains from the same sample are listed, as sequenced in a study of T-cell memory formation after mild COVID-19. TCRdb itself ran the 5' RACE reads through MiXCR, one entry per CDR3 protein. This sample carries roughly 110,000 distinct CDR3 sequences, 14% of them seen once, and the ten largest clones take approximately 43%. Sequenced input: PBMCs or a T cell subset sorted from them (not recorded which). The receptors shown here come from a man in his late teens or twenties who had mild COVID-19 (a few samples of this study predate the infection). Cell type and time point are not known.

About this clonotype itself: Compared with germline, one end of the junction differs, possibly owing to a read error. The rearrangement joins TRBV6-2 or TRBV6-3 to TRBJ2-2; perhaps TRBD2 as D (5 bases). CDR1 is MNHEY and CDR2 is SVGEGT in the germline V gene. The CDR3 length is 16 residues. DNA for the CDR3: TGTGCCAGCAGTTCCCCCGGAGTTGCAAACACCGGGGAGATGTTTTTT. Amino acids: CASSSPGVANTGEMFF.

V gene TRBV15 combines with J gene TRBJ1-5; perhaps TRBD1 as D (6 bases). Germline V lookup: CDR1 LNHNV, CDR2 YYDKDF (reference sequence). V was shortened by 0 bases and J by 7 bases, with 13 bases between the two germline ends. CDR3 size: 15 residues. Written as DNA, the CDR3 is TGTGCCACCAGCAGAGATAACAGGGAAGGACAGCCCCAGCATTTT. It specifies CATSRDNREGQPQHF.

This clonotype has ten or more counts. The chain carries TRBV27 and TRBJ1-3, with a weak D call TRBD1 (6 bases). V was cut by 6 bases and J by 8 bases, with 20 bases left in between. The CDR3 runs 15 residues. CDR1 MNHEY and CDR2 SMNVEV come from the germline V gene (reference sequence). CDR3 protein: CASRQGQSLGYTIYF. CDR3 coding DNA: TGTGCCAGCAGACAGGGACAAAGCCTTGGGTACACCATATATTTT.

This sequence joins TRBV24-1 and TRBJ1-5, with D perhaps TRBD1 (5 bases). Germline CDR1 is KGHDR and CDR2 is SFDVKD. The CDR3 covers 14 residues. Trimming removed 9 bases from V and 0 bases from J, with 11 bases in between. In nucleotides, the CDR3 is TGTGCCACCTCCGGACATATTAGCAATCAGCCCCAGCATTTT. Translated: CATSGHISNQPQHF.

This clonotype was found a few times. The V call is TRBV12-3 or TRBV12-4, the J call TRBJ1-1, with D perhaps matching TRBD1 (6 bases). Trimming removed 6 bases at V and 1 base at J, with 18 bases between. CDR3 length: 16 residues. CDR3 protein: CASRGTGSVENTEAFF. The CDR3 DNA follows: TGTGCCAGCAGGGGAACAGGGAGCGTCGAGAACACTGAAGCTTTCTTT.

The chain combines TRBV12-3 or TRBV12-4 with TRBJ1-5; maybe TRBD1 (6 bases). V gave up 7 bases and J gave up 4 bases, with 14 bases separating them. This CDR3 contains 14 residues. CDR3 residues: CASMSFQGNQPQHF. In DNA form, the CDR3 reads TGTGCCAGCATGAGTTTCCAGGGGAATCAGCCCCAGCATTTT.

CDR3 bases: TGCAGCGTTGAACACCAGGGATCCACTGAAGCTTTCTTT. It is translated as CSVEHQGSTEAFF. The chain carries TRBV29-1 and TRBJ1-1; D might be TRBD1 (5 bases). Trimming took off 2 bases at V and 4 bases at J, with 11 bases between the two ends. Germline CDR1 reads SQVTM; CDR2 reads ANQGSEA. The CDR3 is made up of 13 amino acids.

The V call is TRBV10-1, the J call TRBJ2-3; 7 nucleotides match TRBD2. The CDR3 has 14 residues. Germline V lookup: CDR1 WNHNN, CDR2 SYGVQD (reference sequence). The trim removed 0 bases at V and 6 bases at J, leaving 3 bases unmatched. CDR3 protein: CASSESLGGDTQYF. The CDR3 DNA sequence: TGCGCCAGCAGTGAGTCGTTGGGGGGGGATACGCAGTATTTT.

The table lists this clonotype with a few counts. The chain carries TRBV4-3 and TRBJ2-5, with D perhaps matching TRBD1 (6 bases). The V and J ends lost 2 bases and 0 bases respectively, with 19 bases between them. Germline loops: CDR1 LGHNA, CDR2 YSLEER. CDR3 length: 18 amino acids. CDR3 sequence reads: CASSQTWGQIQYQETQYF. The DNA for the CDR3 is TGCGCCAGCAGCCAAACCTGGGGGCAGATCCAATACCAAGAGACCCAGTACTTC.

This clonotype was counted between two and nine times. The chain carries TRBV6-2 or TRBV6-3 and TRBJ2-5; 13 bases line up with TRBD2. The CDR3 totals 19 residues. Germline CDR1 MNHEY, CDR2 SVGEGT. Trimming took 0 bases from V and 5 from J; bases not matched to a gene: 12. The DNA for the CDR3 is TGTGCCAGCAGTTACTCCGTTGGACTAGCGGGGGAAAGGAGGGAGACCCAGTACTTC. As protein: CASSYSVGLAGERRETQYF.

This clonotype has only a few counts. The CDR3, as DNA: TGTGCCAGCAGCCCGATAGGGGAAAACGAGCAGTACTTC. Translated: CASSPIGENEQYF. The chain combines TRBV7-9 with TRBJ2-7; tentative D call: TRBD1 (5 bases). The CDR3 is made up of 13 amino acids. The germline CDR1 and CDR2 sequences are SEHNR and FQNEAQ (reference sequence). V was cut by 5 bases and J by 5 bases, with 13 bases left in between.

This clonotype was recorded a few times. The CDR3 sequence: CASSQDEPPSPLHF. The CDR3 nucleotides are TGTGCCAGCAGCCAAGACGAGCCACCCTCACCCCTCCACTTT. This rearrangement joins TRBV3-2 to TRBJ1-6. TRBV3-2 is an annotated pseudogene. There are 14 residues in the CDR3.

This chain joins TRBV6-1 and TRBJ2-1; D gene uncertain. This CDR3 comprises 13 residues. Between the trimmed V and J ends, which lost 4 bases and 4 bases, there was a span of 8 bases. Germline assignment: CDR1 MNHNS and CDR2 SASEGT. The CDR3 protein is CASSVDPYNEQFF. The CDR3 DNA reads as TGTGCCAGCAGTGTGGACCCTTACAATGAGCAGTTCTTC.

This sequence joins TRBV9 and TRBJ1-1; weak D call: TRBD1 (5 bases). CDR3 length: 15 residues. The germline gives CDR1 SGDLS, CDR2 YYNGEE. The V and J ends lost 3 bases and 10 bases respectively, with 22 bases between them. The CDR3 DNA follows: TGTGCCAGCAGCGGGATGGAACCGGGACCGCGGGGAGCTTTCTTT. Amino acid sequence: CASSGMEPGPRGAFF.

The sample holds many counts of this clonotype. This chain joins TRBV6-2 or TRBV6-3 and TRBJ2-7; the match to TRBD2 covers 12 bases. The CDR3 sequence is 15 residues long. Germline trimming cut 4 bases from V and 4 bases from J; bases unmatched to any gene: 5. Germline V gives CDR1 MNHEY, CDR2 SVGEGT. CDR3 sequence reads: CASSSGLAGPYEQYF. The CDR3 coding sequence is TGTGCCAGCAGTTCCGGACTAGCGGGGCCTTACGAGCAGTACTTC.

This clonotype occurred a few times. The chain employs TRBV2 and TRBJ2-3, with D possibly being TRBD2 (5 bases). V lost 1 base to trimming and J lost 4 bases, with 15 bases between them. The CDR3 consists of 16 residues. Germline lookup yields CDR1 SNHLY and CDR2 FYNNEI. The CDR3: CASSEGTGLISDTQYF. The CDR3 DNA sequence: TGTGCCAGCAGTGAAGGGACTGGCCTCATCTCAGATACGCAGTATTTT.

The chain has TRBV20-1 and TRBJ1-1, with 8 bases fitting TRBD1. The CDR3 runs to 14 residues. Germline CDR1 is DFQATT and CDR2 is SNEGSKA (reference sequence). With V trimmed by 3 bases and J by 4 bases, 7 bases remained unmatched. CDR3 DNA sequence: TGCAGTGCTAGCCCAGGACAGGGAGGCACTGAAGCTTTCTTT. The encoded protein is CSASPGQGGTEAFF.

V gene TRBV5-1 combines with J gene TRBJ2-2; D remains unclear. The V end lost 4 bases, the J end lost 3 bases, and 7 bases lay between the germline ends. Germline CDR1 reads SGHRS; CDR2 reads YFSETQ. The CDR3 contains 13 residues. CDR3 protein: CASSRTDTGELFF. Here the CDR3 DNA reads TGCGCCAGCAGCCGGACCGACACCGGGGAGCTGTTTTTT. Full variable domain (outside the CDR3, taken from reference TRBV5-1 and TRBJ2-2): KAGVTQTPRYLIKTRGQQVTLSCSPISGHRSVSWYQQTPGQGLQFLFEYFSETQRNKGNFPGRFSGRQFSNSRSEMNVSTLELGDSALYLCASSRTDTGELFFGEGSRLTVL.

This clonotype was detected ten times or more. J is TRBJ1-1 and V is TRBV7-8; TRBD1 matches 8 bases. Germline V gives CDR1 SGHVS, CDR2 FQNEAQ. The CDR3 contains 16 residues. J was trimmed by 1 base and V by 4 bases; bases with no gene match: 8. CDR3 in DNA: TGTGCCAGCAGCTCGCGGGACAGGTGGGCGAACACTGAAGCTTTCTTT. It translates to CASSSRDRWANTEAFF.

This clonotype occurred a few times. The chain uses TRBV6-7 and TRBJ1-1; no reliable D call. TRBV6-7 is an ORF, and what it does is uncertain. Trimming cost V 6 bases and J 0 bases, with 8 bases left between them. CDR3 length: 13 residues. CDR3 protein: CASRFTMNTEAFF. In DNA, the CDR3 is TGTGCCAGCAGGTTTACAATGAACACTGAAGCTTTCTTT.

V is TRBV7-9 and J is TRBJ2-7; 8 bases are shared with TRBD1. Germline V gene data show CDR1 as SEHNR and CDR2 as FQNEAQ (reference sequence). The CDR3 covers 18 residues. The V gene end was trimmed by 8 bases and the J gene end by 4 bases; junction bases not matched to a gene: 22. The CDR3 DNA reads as TGTGCCAGCCACTCCCATGCCGACGACAGGGGCCGTTTTTACGAGCAGTACTTC. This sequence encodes CASHSHADDRGRFYEQYF.

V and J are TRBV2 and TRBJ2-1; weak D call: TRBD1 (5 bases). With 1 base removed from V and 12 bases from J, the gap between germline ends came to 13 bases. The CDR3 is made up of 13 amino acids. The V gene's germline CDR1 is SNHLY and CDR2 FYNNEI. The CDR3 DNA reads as TGTGCCAGCAGTGAAGATTTTGGGGCTGGGCAGTTCTTC. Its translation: CASSEDFGAGQFF.